These 29 T cell receptor beta chains were all obtained from the same sample, sequenced in a study of breast tumors, draining lymph nodes, adjacent tissues. Axillary draining lymph nodes of breast cancer patients supplied the node samples. TCRdb recomputed calls from the multiplex PCR reads with MiXCR, one row per CDR3 protein. Of about 200,000 distinct CDR3 sequences in the sample, approximately 33% were seen once. Sequenced material: axillary lymph node tissue. These receptors were collected from a female donor with breast cancer. Some clones in this sample may be carry-over from other donors' samples.

The count of this clonotype is one. A read error may produce the germline difference seen at one junction end. V usage is TRBV28 and J usage is TRBJ1-5, with a tentative D call TRBD1 (6 bases). CDR3 size: 12 residues. Germline CDR1 is MDHEN and CDR2 is SYDVKM. CDR3 protein: CASSLGGQPQRF. The CDR3, as DNA: TGTGCCAGCAGTTTAGGGGGCCAGCCCCAGCGTTTT.

The chain employs TRBV6-1 and TRBJ2-7; no definite D call. The CDR3 runs to 12 residues. The germline V gene has CDR1 MNHNS and CDR2 SASEGT. V lost 11 bases and J 0 bases, leaving 11 bases between the germline ends. CDR3 residues: CAGGQISYEQYF. The CDR3 region has the DNA TGTGCCGGCGGCCAAATCTCCTACGAGCAGTACTTC.

This clonotype was observed at least ten times. The chain links TRBV7-2 to TRBJ2-3; 9 nucleotides line up with TRBD2. With 1 base clipped from V and 5 bases from J, the junction kept 4 bases outside the gene matches. The CDR3 length is 15 residues. Germline CDR1 is SGHTA and CDR2 is FQGNSA. The CDR3 loop is CASSLGRGGKDTQYF. CDR3 DNA: TGTGCCAGCAGCTTAGGGCGGGGGGGCAAAGATACGCAGTATTTT.

The V call is TRBV29-1, the J call TRBJ1-1; 7 nucleotides agree with TRBD1. Trimming at V came to 7 bases and at J to 5 bases, leaving 13 bases not matched to a gene. CDR3 length: 14 amino acids. CDR1 is SQVTM, CDR2 ANQGSEA, per germline. The CDR3 sequence: CSGLGGRGETEAFF. The CDR3 DNA sequence: TGCAGCGGACTAGGGGGCAGGGGAGAGACTGAAGCTTTCTTT.

V usage is TRBV6-1 and J usage is TRBJ2-3; D gene ambiguous. The germline V gene has CDR1 MNHNS and CDR2 SASEGT. V shed 0 bases and J shed 0 bases, with 7 bases lying between them. The CDR3 totals 15 residues. The chain's CDR3 is CASSEATSSTDTQYF. The CDR3 coding sequence is TGTGCCAGCAGTGAAGCCACTTCTAGCACAGATACGCAGTATTTT.

The table lists this clonotype with many counts. This chain links TRBV9 with TRBJ1-3, with 7 bases fitting TRBD1. Germline V CDR1 and CDR2: SGDLS, YYNGEE. After removal of 0 bases from V and 2 bases from J, the junction contained 11 bases not matched to a gene. The CDR3 consists of 18 residues. The CDR3 sequence: CASSVGRTGWGTGNTIYF. For the CDR3, the DNA is TGTGCCAGCAGCGTAGGAAGGACAGGATGGGGGACTGGAAACACCATATATTTT.

About this clonotype: It may be a read error: a sequence one base away is much more abundant. The chain recombines TRBV19 with TRBJ2-1, with TRBD2 as a possible D gene (5 bases). Germline V CDR1 and CDR2: LNHDA, SQIVND (reference sequence). This CDR3 spans 15 amino acids. V was cut by 2 bases and J by 8 bases, with 16 bases left in between. This CDR3 is CASSIRVRGRYEQFF. Here the CDR3 DNA reads TGTGCCAGTAGTATAAGGGTACGGGGAAGGTATGAGCAGTTCTTC.

The chain joins TRBV9 to TRBJ1-2; 7 nucleotides match TRBD1. The V gene end was trimmed by 3 bases and the J gene end by 7 bases; junction bases not matched to a gene: 6. CDR3 length equals 13 residues. CDR1 is SGDLS, CDR2 YYNGEE, per germline. The CDR3 region is CASSATGEFGYTF. CDR3 coding DNA: TGTGCCAGCAGCGCTACAGGGGAGTTTGGCTACACCTTC.

A word on this clonotype: This may come from a read error, since a much larger clone is one base off. The chain links TRBV3-1 to TRBJ2-3; TRBD2 matches at 8 bases. J was trimmed by 10 bases and V by 0 bases; bases with no gene match: 9. CDR1 is LGHDT and CDR2 is YNNKEL in the germline V gene (reference sequence). This CDR3 comprises 15 residues. CDR3 sequence reads: CASSQDPGTSDAQYF. As DNA, the CDR3 is TGTGCCAGCAGCCAAGATCCCGGGACTAGTGATGCGCAGTATTTT.

The sample holds many counts of this clonotype. This chain joins TRBV6-1 and TRBJ2-7, with 7 nucleotides matching TRBD1. V gave up 0 bases and J gave up 3 bases; unmatched junction bases: 11. CDR3 length equals 17 residues. CDR1 is MNHNS and CDR2 is SASEGT in the germline V gene. CDR3 residues: CASSEALGDSSLYEQYF. The DNA of the CDR3 is TGTGCCAGCAGTGAAGCGCTGGGGGACAGTTCCCTCTACGAGCAGTACTTC.

This clonotype was seen many times. The chain carries TRBV5-1 and TRBJ1-4; no definite D call. The CDR3 totals 14 residues. Germline V lookup: CDR1 SGHRS, CDR2 YFSETQ. V gave up 3 bases and J gave up 2 bases, with 8 bases separating them. The chain's CDR3 is CASSSALTNEKLFF. DNA for the CDR3: TGCGCCAGCAGCTCAGCTTTGACTAATGAAAAACTGTTTTTT.

The CDR3 nucleotides are TGTGCCAGCAGCGTCCGCCCCGCGCCCTACAATGAGCAGTTCTTC. Translated: CASSVRPAPYNEQFF. This chain joins TRBV5-6 and TRBJ2-1; no firm D call. The V gene's germline CDR1 is SGHDT and CDR2 YYEEEE. The CDR3 loop spans 15 amino acids. The V and J ends lost 4 bases and 2 bases respectively, with 13 bases between them.

This clonotype appeared many times. The V call is TRBV14, the J call TRBJ2-5, with 12 bases lining up with TRBD1. The CDR3 is 17 residues long. V lost 4 bases to trimming and J lost 4 bases; unmatched junction nucleotides: 10. Germline V CDR1 and CDR2: SGHDN, FVKESK. The CDR3 DNA sequence: TGTGCCAGCAGCCGCCCGGGACAGGGGGCGTATTTAGAGACCCAGTACTTC. Protein: CASSRPGQGAYLETQYF.

This clonotype occurred many times. The chain joins TRBV7-8 to TRBJ2-3, with D perhaps matching TRBD1 (6 bases). This CDR3 has 16 amino acids. With 5 bases removed from V and 5 bases from J, the gap between germline ends came to 20 bases. Germline CDR1 and CDR2: SGHVS and FQNEAQ. Here the CDR3 DNA reads TGTGCCAGCAGCCTCCGACTGGACAGCCAGGGAGATACGCAGTATTTT. Its translation is CASSLRLDSQGDTQYF.

This chain connects TRBV19 to TRBJ2-5; possibly TRBD1 for D (5 bases). Trimming shortened V by 7 bases and J by 7 bases, and 13 bases separated the two germline ends. CDR1 is LNHDA, CDR2 SQIVND, per germline (reference sequence). The CDR3 runs to 12 residues. The CDR3 here is CASTLGGATQYF. The CDR3 DNA reads TGTGCCAGTACCCTTGGTGGGGCGACCCAGTACTTC.

This chain joins TRBV6-1 and TRBJ1-5, with 7 bases that match TRBD1. Germline-derived CDR1 and CDR2 are MNHNS and SASEGT. This CDR3 spans 17 amino acids. Trimming removed 4 bases from V and 4 bases from J; junction bases left unmatched: 13. The CDR3 sequence is CASSVPPYRGPNQPQHF. The CDR3 coding sequence is TGTGCCAGCAGTGTCCCACCTTACAGGGGTCCAAATCAGCCCCAGCATTTT.

V usage is TRBV5-1 and J usage is TRBJ2-6, with 8 bases matching TRBD1. V was pared by 4 bases and J by 4 bases, with 13 bases of the junction left unmatched. Germline CDR1 is SGHRS and CDR2 is YFSETQ. The length of the CDR3 is 18 residues. The CDR3 spells CASSKIGTGKWGANVLTF. CDR3 DNA sequence: TGCGCCAGCAGCAAGATAGGGACAGGCAAGTGGGGGGCCAACGTCCTGACTTTC.

This clonotype showed up many times. The junction differs from germline at one of its ends, possibly a read error. The rearrangement joins TRBV7-9 to TRBJ1-3, with D possibly matching TRBD1 (5 bases). The V gene's germline CDR1 is SEHNR and CDR2 FQNEAQ (reference sequence). CDR3 size: 17 residues. This chain's CDR3 is CASRPRLGENSGNPIYF. The CDR3 DNA reads TGTGCCAGCAGGCCCCGGTTGGGGGAGAACTCTGGAAACCCCATATATTTT. Based on the CDR3 plus reference TRBV7-9 and TRBJ1-3, the full variable domain is DTGVSQNPRHKITKRGQNVTFRCDPISEHNRLYWYRQTLGQGPEFLTYFQNEAQLEKSRLLSDRFSAERPKGSFSTLEIQRTEQGDSAMYLCASRPRLGENSGNPIYFGEGSWLTVV.

Ten or more counts support this clonotype. The chain combines TRBV10-2 with TRBJ2-3; unclear D gene. CDR1 WSHSY and CDR2 SAAADI come from the germline V gene. Trimming cost V 6 bases and J 1 base, with 11 bases left between them. The CDR3 consists of 14 residues. DNA of the CDR3: TGCGCCAGCAGCGGGTCGGTTGGCACAGATACGCAGTATTTT. It is translated as CASSGSVGTDTQYF.

This clonotype was seen at least ten times. The chain is built from TRBV24-1 and TRBJ2-3; TRBD1 matches at 9 bases. J lost 5 bases, V lost 3 bases, and 8 bases had no gene match. From germline, CDR1 is KGHDR and CDR2 SFDVKD. The CDR3 has 16 residues. The DNA of the CDR3 is TGTGCCACCAGTGATGCCGGGACAGGGTACATAGATACGCAGTATTTT. It yields the protein CATSDAGTGYIDTQYF.

This clonotype was picked up many times. The chain is built from TRBV20-1 and TRBJ2-2; TRBD2 matches 10 bases. Germline V gives CDR1 DFQATT, CDR2 SNEGSKA (reference sequence). The CDR3 runs to 19 residues. The V and J ends lost 1 base and 1 base, in that order; junction bases with no gene match: 12. The CDR3 sequence: CSARVGTLAGALNTGELFF. The CDR3 nucleotides read TGCAGTGCTAGAGTTGGTACCCTAGCGGGGGCTTTGAACACCGGGGAGCTGTTTTTT.

CDR3 bases: TGTGCCAGCAGCTTATCCCGGGACAGGGATAGTTCAGATACGCAGTATTTT. Amino acid sequence: CASSLSRDRDSSDTQYF. This chain connects TRBV7-8 to TRBJ2-3; the match to TRBD1 covers 9 bases. The V gene's germline CDR1 is SGHVS and CDR2 FQNEAQ. V lost 2 bases to trimming and J lost 4 bases; unmatched junction nucleotides: 10. CDR3 length: 17 amino acids.

Comment on this clonotype: Given a much more abundant clone one base away, this may be a read error. The genes are TRBV20-1 and TRBJ2-3; 10 nucleotides match TRBD1. Germline CDR1 DFQATT, CDR2 SNEGSKA (reference sequence). The CDR3 has 13 amino acids. V dropped 6 bases and J dropped 8; count of bases not matched to a gene: 8. Written as DNA, the CDR3 is TGCAGTGCGCCGGACAGGGGGGGGAGTACGCAGTATTTT. Translated: CSAPDRGGSTQYF.

This clonotype was recorded at least ten times. The CDR3 loop is CAISDPGTGYQETQYF. Written as DNA, the CDR3 is TGTGCCATCAGTGACCCCGGGACAGGGTACCAAGAGACCCAGTACTTC. V usage is TRBV10-3 and J usage is TRBJ2-5, with 9 bases matching TRBD1. Germline-derived CDR1 and CDR2 are ENHRY and SYGVKD. V shed 3 bases, J shed 0 bases, and the junction held 5 bases outside the gene matches. CDR3 length: 16 amino acids.

This clonotype was found many times. This rearrangement joins TRBV20-1 to TRBJ2-7, with 10 nucleotides matching TRBD2. Germline V lookup: CDR1 DFQATT, CDR2 SNEGSKA (reference sequence). This CDR3 region has 15 residues. With 6 bases clipped from V and 2 bases from J, the junction kept 10 bases outside the gene matches. The CDR3 DNA reads as TGCAGTGCCCCGGGGAGGACTAGCGGCGCCTACGAGCAGTACTTC. Translation gives CSAPGRTSGAYEQYF.

This clonotype was detected ten times or more. V usage is TRBV6-1 and J usage is TRBJ2-3; 13 positions agree with TRBD2. CDR3 length: 16 amino acids. The J segment lost 2 bases and the V segment lost 7 bases, leaving 6 bases of the junction unmatched. The V gene's germline CDR1 is MNHNS and CDR2 SASEGT. Here the CDR3 reads CASKLAGGSVTDTQYF. CDR3 sequence (DNA): TGTGCCAGCAAACTAGCGGGGGGGAGTGTCACAGATACGCAGTATTTT.

This clonotype was seen at least ten times. The chain combines TRBV19 with TRBJ2-5, with 12 bases fitting TRBD2. With V trimmed by 4 bases and J by 2 bases, 5 bases remained unmatched. CDR1 and CDR2 from the germline V gene are LNHDA and SQIVND (reference sequence). There are 16 residues in the CDR3. The CDR3 sequence is CASSTLAGGMQETQYF. The CDR3 nucleotides read TGTGCCAGTAGTACGCTAGCGGGAGGGATGCAAGAGACCCAGTACTTC.

The gene calls are TRBV5-1 and TRBJ2-3; maybe TRBD1 (5 bases). This CDR3 spans 14 amino acids. Trimming shortened V by 0 bases and J by 6 bases, and 11 bases separated the two germline ends. The germline gives CDR1 SGHRS, CDR2 YFSETQ. For the CDR3, the DNA is TGCGCCAGCAGCTTGGAGGAGTCAGGGGATACGCAGTATTTT. Amino acid sequence: CASSLEESGDTQYF.

Only a few counts were recorded for this clonotype. The chain joins TRBV5-6 to TRBJ1-1; D is ambiguous. The CDR3 loop spans 13 amino acids. Trimming shortened V by 3 bases and J by 4 bases, and 10 bases separated the two germline ends. The germline V gene has CDR1 SGHDT and CDR2 YYEEEE. CDR3 loop: CASSYSGSTEAFF. CDR3 in DNA: TGTGCCAGCAGCTACTCTGGGAGCACTGAAGCTTTCTTT.